The source of this TCR beta chain is a study of blood T cell repertoires in COVID-19 (dated by TCRdb to the early 2020s). For the wider study: Samples from collaborators originated in the United States, Italy and Spain and spanned both the acute and convalescent phases of COVID-19. Where HLA class I and class II types were available, the types were taken from metadata supplied by the sample provider, not from assay-based typing. Deeply sampled blood TCRbeta repertoires from subjects exposed to, actively infected with, or recovered from COVID-19 were included in the dataset. The repertoires were released in a freely available public database intended as a resource for research on the immune response to SARS-CoV-2. Sample metadata almost always included a de-identified subject ID, COVID-19 status, age in years and sex. The samples were drawn from two sources: the first 160 participants of the ongoing ImmuneRACE study, and 950 to 1,500 subjects contributed by 6 global collaborators. The prospective study material was composed of cDNA or gDNA derived from T cells, B-cell-depleted T cells, or PBMCs. The study at large found these results: Clinical and demographic metadata were provided uncurated, with the amount varying by source and participant.

Concerning this clone: This clone's antigen is unknown. The input lacks base qualities; no much larger clone sits a single base away.

Each collaborating institution followed its own protocols to collect whole blood in K2EDTA tubes. For TCRbeta analysis, collaborator samples were shipped as frozen whole blood, as isolated PBMCs, or as DNA extracted from either sample type. TCRbeta CDR3 regions were amplified from genomic DNA using the immunoSEQ Assay, a bias-controlled multiplex PCR. On the authors' methods: Nucleated cell counts per sample were estimated from amplification of reference gene primers within the assay. Sequence reads were collapsed and filtered to measure the absolute abundance of every unique TCRbeta CDR3 rearrangement. Productive Simpson clonality was computed per sample as the square root of Simpson's diversity index over productive rearrangements. TCRdb stores this immuneACCESS table with in-frame sequences only. Part of the clones is absent; in the studies checked, under half of the shortfall reflects unresolved V genes, and no reason is known for the rest. V and J calls and clone size are as listed in that table; D and trimming were resolved from the DNA. In this sample the table shows about 250,000 clones, 87% of which occur a single time. The ten largest clones add up to about 3% of the sample.

Trimming leaves V shorter by 3 bases and J shorter by 7 bases, with the junction holding 9 bases beyond the gene matches. The germline V gene gives CDR1 as KGHSH and CDR2 as LQKENI. There are 16 amino acids in the CDR3, from cysteine to phenylalanine inclusive. Kept here is only the CDR3 DNA, which spans 48 bases and is read in frame from base 1. The chain links TRBV18 with TRBJ1-2, with 12 bases in between that match TRBD1. The sequence derives from a man between 18 and 29 years old with active or convalescent COVID-19. The sample taken for sequencing was peripheral blood. This receptor has the CDR3 CASSPNGGQGARGYTF. The DNA sequence reads TGTGCCAGCTCACCTAACGGGGGACAGGGGGCGCGTGGCTACACCTTC.